There are a few counts of the clone carrying this TCR beta chain. What it binds is not known. The V gene lost 4 bases and the J gene lost 3 bases, with 4 bases spanning the gap. Germline V gives CDR1 SGHNT, CDR2 YYREEE (reference sequence). This CDR3 comprises 11 residues. The sample is drawn from a study of beta chain features in type 1 diabetes. Study observations and caveats: Fewer insertions but more deletions were seen at VDJ junctions in type 1 diabetes patients.

The authors reverse transcribed all of the isolated RNA, so sequencing captured expressed TCRB transcripts. Sequencing used immunoSEQ multiplex PCR; TCRdb keeps in-frame clones, though not all of them. This table holds 450,000 to 550,000 clones, 25% to 35% found once. Stem cell-like memory, regulatory, central memory and naive CD4+ cells were sorted via CD45RO/CCR7/CD25/CD127/CD95/CD27. The material sequenced was naive CD4+ T cells from blood. The rearrangement uses TRBV5-4 and TRBJ2-5, with unresolved D. This clonotype was obtained from a man aged 18 to 35 in good health. The CDR3: CASSDKETQYF. The CDR3 DNA sequence: TGTGCCAGCAGCGACAAAGAGACCCAGTACTTC.